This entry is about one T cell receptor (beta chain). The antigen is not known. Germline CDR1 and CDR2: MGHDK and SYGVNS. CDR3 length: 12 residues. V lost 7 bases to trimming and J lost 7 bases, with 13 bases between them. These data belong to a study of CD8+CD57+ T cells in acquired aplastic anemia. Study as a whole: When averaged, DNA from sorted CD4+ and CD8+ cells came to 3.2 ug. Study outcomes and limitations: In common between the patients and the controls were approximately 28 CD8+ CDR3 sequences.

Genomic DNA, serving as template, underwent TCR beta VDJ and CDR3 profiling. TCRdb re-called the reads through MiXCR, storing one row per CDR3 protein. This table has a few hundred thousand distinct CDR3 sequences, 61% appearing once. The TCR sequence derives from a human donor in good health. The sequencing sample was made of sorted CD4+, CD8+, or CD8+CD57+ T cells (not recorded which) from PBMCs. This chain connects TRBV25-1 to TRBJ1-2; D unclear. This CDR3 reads CASNSWALGYTF. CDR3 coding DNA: TGTGCCAGCAATAGTTGGGCGCTTGGCTACACCTTC.